These T cell receptor beta chains were read from a single sample in a study of blood T cell repertoires in COVID-19. Produced via immunoSEQ multiplex PCR; TCRdb's table is partial and in-frame only. The table lists 80,000 to 100,000 clones, around 75% of them singletons. The sequenced sample was peripheral blood. The receptors stem from a man in his 70s with acute or convalescent COVID-19. The CDR3 runs from the conserved cysteine through the conserved F or W. D genes are given only for firm matches. Only part of the rows carry a size: once, few, many, or a class if the clone is expanded.

once,.,TRBV5-1,TRBJ1-5,TGCGCCAGCAGCTTGGGTGGTGGAGGGGTCCACCAGCCCCAGCATTTT,CASSLGGGGVHQPQHF
.,TRBD1,TRBV6-1,TRBJ1-2,TGTGCCAGCAGTTATACCGACAGGGCCTATGGCTACACCTTC,CASSYTDRAYGYTF
.,TRBD2,TRBV4-2,TRBJ2-5,TGTGCCAGCAGCCCCGCCCTAGCGGGAGGTTCCGAGACCCAGTACTTC,CASSPALAGGSETQYF
few,.,TRBV4-1,TRBJ1-5,TGCGCCAGCAGCCAAGGGCAGGGGACCTTTAGCAATCAGCCCCAGCATTTT,CASSQGQGTFSNQPQHF
few,.,TRBV4-1,TRBJ1-5,TGCGCCAGCAGCCAACGTGGAGTAGATCAGCCCCAGCATTTT,CASSQRGVDQPQHF
.,TRBD2,TRBV27,TRBJ2-6,TGTGCCAGCAGTTTAAGGGCCTCGTTCGGCGGGAGTGCAGGGGCCAACGTCCTGACTTTC,CASSLRASFGGSAGANVLTF
few,.,TRBV24-1,TRBJ2-7,TGTGCCACCCCACGGGTAGGTCGGTTC,CATPRVGRF
.,TRBD1,TRBV19,TRBJ1-5,TGTGCCAGTAGTCCCCAGACAGGGGACCAGCCCCAGCATTTT,CASSPQTGDQPQHF
.,TRBD2,TRBV6-5,TRBJ2-1,TGTGCCAGCACCCCTCCGGGACTAGTCGGCGATGAGCAGTTCTTC,CASTPPGLVGDEQFF
few,.,TRBV11-1,TRBJ1-3,TGTGCCAGCAGCTTAGTGGGCCTGAGCTCTGGAAACACCATATATTTT,CASSLVGLSSGNTIYF
.,TRBD1,TRBV30,TRBJ2-2,TGTGCCTGGAGGTTAGGACAGGGCAACACCGGGGAGCTGTTTTTT,CAWRLGQGNTGELFF
.,.,TRBV12-3/TRBV12-4,TRBJ2-2,TGTGCCAGCAGTTCTCCCGGGGAGCTGTTTTTT,CASSSPGELFF
.,.,TRBV6-5,TRBJ2-5,TGTGCCAGCGGGCTGAAGACCCAGTACTTC,CASGLKTQYF
.,.,TRBV9,TRBJ2-2,TGTGCCAGCAGCGTAAGAGCACAGGGAAACACCGGGGAGCTGTTTTTT,CASSVRAQGNTGELFF
few,.,TRBV28,TRBJ1-1,TGTGCCAGCAGTTTGGACGGGGACACTGAAGCTTTCTTT,CASSLDGDTEAFF
.,.,TRBV6-5,TRBJ2-1,TGTGCCAGCAGTTACTCGAATGCGGTCTCCTACAATGAGCAGTTCTTC,CASSYSNAVSYNEQFF
.,.,TRBV5-1,TRBJ1-1,TGCGCCAGCACATTACAGGGCCCCGACACTGAAGCTTTCTTT,CASTLQGPDTEAFF
.,TRBD1,TRBV11-3,TRBJ2-4,TGTGCCAGCAGCCAGGCAGGGGGCGGCTCGGAAAACATTCAGTACTTC,CASSQAGGGSENIQYF
.,.,TRBV28,TRBJ1-5,TGTGCCAGCAGTTTATCGGCAGGGGTGAACAATCAGCCCCAGCATTTT,CASSLSAGVNNQPQHF
.,TRBD1,TRBV10-2,TRBJ1-2,TGCGCCACGTGGAACAGGGGTAACTATGGCTACACCTTC,CATWNRGNYGYTF
.,TRBD2,TRBV7-3,TRBJ2-3,TGTGCCAGCAGCCCACGGGGACTAGCGGGAGTTCGGACAGATACGCAGTATTTT,CASSPRGLAGVRTDTQYF
.,TRBD2,TRBV5-4,TRBJ2-3,TGTGCCAGCAGCTTGTGGCTAGCGGGAGCCACAGATACGCAGTATTTT,CASSLWLAGATDTQYF
.,TRBD1,TRBV18,TRBJ2-2,TGTGCCAGCTCACCAAGACTGGACAGGGGACGGGCCGGGGAGCTGTTTTTT,CASSPRLDRGRAGELFF
.,TRBD2,TRBV27,TRBJ2-3,TGTGCCAGCAGTTTTCGACTAGCGGGAGGGGTTTATACGCAGTATTTT,CASSFRLAGGVYTQYF
.,TRBD1,TRBV30,TRBJ2-7,TGTGCCTGGAGTGTAGAATACGGGACAGAGCACTCCTACGAGCAGTACTTC,CAWSVEYGTEHSYEQYF
.,.,TRBV10-3,TRBJ2-1,TGTGCCACCGCCGGGACTCCAGGGGAGCAGTTCTTC,CATAGTPGEQFF
.,.,TRBV14,TRBJ1-5,TGTGCCAGCAGCCAAGGGGGCCTCAATCAGCCCCAGCATTTT,CASSQGGLNQPQHF
.,TRBD1,TRBV7-8,TRBJ2-7,TGTGCCAGCAGCTTTTCCGGGACAGGGTCCTACGAGCAGTACTTC,CASSFSGTGSYEQYF
.,.,TRBV3-1/TRBV3-2,TRBJ2-5,TGTGCCAGCAGCCAAGAAACGAACCCCAAGGAGGCCCAGTACTTC,CASSQETNPKEAQYF
few,.,TRBV3-1/TRBV3-2,TRBJ1-6,TGTGCCAGCAGCCAAGATGGAGAACTAGGGTATTCACCCCTCCACTTT,CASSQDGELGYSPLHF
once,TRBD2,TRBV3-1/TRBV3-2,TRBJ2-7,TGTGCCAGCAGCTACGGGACTAGCGGGCCCTTCTTTTCGTACGAGCAGTACTTC,CASSYGTSGPFFSYEQYF
.,TRBD2,TRBV11-3,TRBJ2-5,TGTGCCAGCAGCTTAGGTAGCGGGAGTCGGCAAGAGACCCAGTACTTC,CASSLGSGSRQETQYF
.,.,TRBV29-1,TRBJ1-4,TGCAGCGTTGTGGGCTTGAATGAAAAACTGTTTTTT,CSVVGLNEKLFF
.,TRBD1,TRBV4-1,TRBJ2-1,TGCGCCAGCAGCCAGGGACAGGGGGGATGGAATGAGCAGTTCTTC,CASSQGQGGWNEQFF
.,TRBD2,TRBV4-2,TRBJ2-6,TGTGCCAGCAGCCAAGCTAGCGGGAGGGCCCTCGGGGCCAACGTCCTGACTTTC,CASSQASGRALGANVLTF
.,.,TRBV11-2,TRBJ1-3,TGTGCCAGCAGCTTAGCCGGACTGTCCTCTGGAAACACCATATATTTT,CASSLAGLSSGNTIYF
.,TRBD1,TRBV5-1,TRBJ2-7,TGCGCCAGCAGCGCAAACTCGGGACAGGGGGCGACTGAGCAGTACTTC,CASSANSGQGATEQYF
.,TRBD2,TRBV19,TRBJ2-1,TGTGCCAGTCGGCCGTTCGGCAGCGGGAGAGGGGCCGATGAGCAGTTCTTC,CASRPFGSGRGADEQFF
.,.,TRBV28,TRBJ1-1,TGTGCCAGCAGTTTATGGGGGGCGACAGGGAACACTGAAGCTTTCTTT,CASSLWGATGNTEAFF
.,.,TRBV7-3,TRBJ2-1,TGTGCCAGCACCCATGACAATGAGCAGTTCTTC,CASTHDNEQFF
.,.,TRBV5-1,TRBJ2-3,TGCGCCAGCAGTCCACGGACAGTTAGCACAGATACGCAGTATTTT,CASSPRTVSTDTQYF
.,.,TRBV2,TRBJ2-1,TGTGCCAGCAGGGCCACCTACAATGAGCAGTTCTTC,CASRATYNEQFF
.,TRBD1,TRBV3-1/TRBV3-2,TRBJ1-5,TGTGCCAGCAGCCAACGTGGGACAGGGGCCAATCAGCCCCAGCATTTT,CASSQRGTGANQPQHF
.,.,TRBV7-9,TRBJ1-4,TGTGCCAGCAGCCCCCAAGGGGGGGAGAATGAAAAACTGTTTTTT,CASSPQGGENEKLFF
.,.,TRBV10-3,TRBJ2-7,TGTGCCATCAGTGGCTCGGGTCAGGGCTACGAGCAGTACTTC,CAISGSGQGYEQYF
.,TRBD1,TRBV27,TRBJ1-2,TGTGCCAGCACCAGGACAGGGACTACCTATGGCTACACCTTC,CASTRTGTTYGYTF
.,.,TRBV28,TRBJ1-1,TGTGCCAGCAGTTTGCCCCCCCTATCCCCAAACTCAATCTCAAACACTGAAGCTTTCTTT,CASSLPPLSPNSISNTEAFF
.,.,TRBV30,TRBJ1-1,TGTGCCTGGAGTCCGAGGGTTTGGGCGAACACTGAAGCTTTCTTT,CAWSPRVWANTEAFF
.,TRBD2,TRBV27,TRBJ2-3,TGTGCCAGCAGACTAGGGACTAGCGGGAGGTATGGCACAGATACGCAGTATTTT,CASRLGTSGRYGTDTQYF
few,.,TRBV2,TRBJ1-5,TGTGCCAGCAGGCTGACAAGAGAAGTAGATCAGCCCCAGCATTTT,CASRLTREVDQPQHF
.,.,TRBV6-2/TRBV6-3,TRBJ2-7,TGTGCCAGCAGCGATACAGGAGGGCGCTACGAGCAGTACTTC,CASSDTGGRYEQYF
.,.,TRBV7-3,TRBJ2-7,TGTGCCAGCAGCAGAGAGCCCGGACAAAAGCAGTACTTC,CASSREPGQKQYF
.,.,TRBV5-1,TRBJ2-7,TGCGCCAGCAGCTTGGATGGACAGCTTTACGAGCAGTACTTC,CASSLDGQLYEQYF
.,.,TRBV6-5,TRBJ1-2,TGTGCCAGCAGTCAGACGCAGGGTTTGGGCTACACCTTC,CASSQTQGLGYTF
.,TRBD2,TRBV5-4,TRBJ2-7,TGTGCCAGCAGCTTGGGAGCGGGAGGGTTCTACGAGCAGTACTTC,CASSLGAGGFYEQYF